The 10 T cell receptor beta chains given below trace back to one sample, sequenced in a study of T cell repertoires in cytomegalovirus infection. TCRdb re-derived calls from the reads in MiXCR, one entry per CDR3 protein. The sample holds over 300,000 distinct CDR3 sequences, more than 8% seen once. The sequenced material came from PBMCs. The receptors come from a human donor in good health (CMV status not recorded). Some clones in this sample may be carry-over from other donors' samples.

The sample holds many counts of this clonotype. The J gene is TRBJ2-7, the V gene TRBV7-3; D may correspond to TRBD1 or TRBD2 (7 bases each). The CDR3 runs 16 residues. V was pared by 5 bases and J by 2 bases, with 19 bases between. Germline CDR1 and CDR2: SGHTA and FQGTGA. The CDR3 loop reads CASSPGGERVAYEQYF. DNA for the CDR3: TGTGCCAGCAGCCCAGGGGGGGAGCGGGTCGCCTACGAGCAGTACTTC.

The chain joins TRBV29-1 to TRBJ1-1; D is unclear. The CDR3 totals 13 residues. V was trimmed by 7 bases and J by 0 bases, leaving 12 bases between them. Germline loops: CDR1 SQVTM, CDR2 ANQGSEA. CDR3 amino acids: CSARPFMNTEAFF. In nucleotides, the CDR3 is TGCAGCGCGAGACCGTTCATGAACACTGAAGCTTTCTTT.

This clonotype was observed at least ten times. CDR3 coding DNA: TGTGCCATCAGTGAGTCCTGGACAGGGGGCGGTCAGCCCCAGCATTTT. Protein product: CAISESWTGGGQPQHF. V is TRBV10-3 and J is TRBJ1-5, with 11 bases that match TRBD1. Germline V gives CDR1 ENHRY, CDR2 SYGVKD. The length of the CDR3 is 16 residues. V trimming: 0 bases; J trimming: 6 bases; junction bases outside the gene matches: 4.

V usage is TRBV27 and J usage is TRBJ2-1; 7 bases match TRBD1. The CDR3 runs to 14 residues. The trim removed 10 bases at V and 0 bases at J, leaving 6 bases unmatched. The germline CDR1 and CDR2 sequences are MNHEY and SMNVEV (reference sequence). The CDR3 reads CATSTGSSYNEQFF. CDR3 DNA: TGTGCCACTTCGACAGGGAGCTCCTACAATGAGCAGTTCTTC.

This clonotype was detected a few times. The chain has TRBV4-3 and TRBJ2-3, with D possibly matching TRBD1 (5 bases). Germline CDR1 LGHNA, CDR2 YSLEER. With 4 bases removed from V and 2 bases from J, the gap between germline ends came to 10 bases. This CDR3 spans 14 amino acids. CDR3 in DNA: TGCGCCAGCAGCCCAAGACAGCCCACAGATACGCAGTATTTT. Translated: CASSPRQPTDTQYF.

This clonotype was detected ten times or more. The CDR3 bases are TGTGCCAGCAGCTTAAGGTACTCTAACGAGCAGTACTTC. As protein: CASSLRYSNEQYF. The rearrangement joins TRBV7-6 to TRBJ2-7; D not resolved. V gave up 2 bases and J gave up 5 bases, with 10 bases separating them. The CDR3 covers 13 residues. CDR1 is SGHVS and CDR2 is FNYEAQ in the germline V gene.

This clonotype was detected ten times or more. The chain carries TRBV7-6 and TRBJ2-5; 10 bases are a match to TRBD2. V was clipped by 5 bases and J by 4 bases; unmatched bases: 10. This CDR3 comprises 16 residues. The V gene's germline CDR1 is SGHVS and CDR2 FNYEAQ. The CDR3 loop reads CASSVLAGEGGETQYF. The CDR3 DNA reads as TGTGCCAGCAGCGTTCTAGCGGGAGAGGGGGGAGAGACCCAGTACTTC.

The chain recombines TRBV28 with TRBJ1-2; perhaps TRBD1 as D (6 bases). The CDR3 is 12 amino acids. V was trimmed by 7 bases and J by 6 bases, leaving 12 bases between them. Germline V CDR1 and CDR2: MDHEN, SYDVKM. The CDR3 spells CASNIQGNGYTF. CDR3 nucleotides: TGTGCCAGCAATATACAGGGTAATGGCTACACCTTC.

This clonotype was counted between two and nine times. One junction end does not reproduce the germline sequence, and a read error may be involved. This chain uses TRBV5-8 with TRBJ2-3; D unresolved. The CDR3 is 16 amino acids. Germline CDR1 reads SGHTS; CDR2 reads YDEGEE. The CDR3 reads CASSLDIRYSTDTQYF. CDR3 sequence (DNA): TGCGCCAGCAGCTTGGATATACGGTATAGCACAGATACGCAGTATTTT.

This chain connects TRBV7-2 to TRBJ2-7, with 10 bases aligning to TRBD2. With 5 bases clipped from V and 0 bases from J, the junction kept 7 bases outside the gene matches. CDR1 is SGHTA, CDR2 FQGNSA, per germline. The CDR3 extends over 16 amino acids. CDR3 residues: CASSDRAGGNSYEQYF. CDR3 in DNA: TGTGCCAGCAGCGACCGAGCGGGAGGGAACTCCTACGAGCAGTACTTC.